The 14 T cell receptor beta chains reported below all come from one sample, sequenced in a study of T cell responses to AZD1222 COVID-19 vaccine (dated by TCRdb to about 2021). In the paper's terms, the time point label means: baseline before first vaccination. The sample's treatment or condition label, in plain terms: meningococcal conjugate vaccine given as trial control. Receptor libraries were prepared by the immunoSEQ multiplex PCR assay. Held by TCRdb, this immuneACCESS table contains in-frame sequences only and omits some clones. Under half of the omission traces to an unresolved V gene where checked; the cause of the rest is unknown. The sample table lists tens of thousands of clones, under 85% of them with a count of one. Of the sample, 20% to 25% is held by the ten largest clones. The source was peripheral blood, collected on day 0 of MenACWY control vaccination. The receptors originated from an adult in good health.

The chain has TRBV7-9 and TRBJ1-2, with 7 bases aligning to TRBD1. Germline CDR1 is SEHNR and CDR2 is FQNEAQ (reference sequence). CDR3 length equals 16 residues. V shed 1 base and J 6 bases; nucleotides not matched to a gene: 11. CDR3 loop: CASSLDGGAGGDGYTF. The CDR3 coding sequence is TGTGCCAGCAGCTTAGACGGGGGAGCAGGGGGTGATGGCTACACCTTC.

This clone was seen only once. The chain couples TRBV7-9 to TRBJ1-1; TRBD1 might be the D (6 bases). The germline CDR1 and CDR2 sequences are SEHNR and FQNEAQ (reference sequence). Trimming took off 10 bases at V and 1 base at J, with 19 bases between the two ends. The CDR3 loop spans 15 amino acids. CDR3 amino acids: CAIFNRGEGNTEAFF. The DNA of the CDR3 is TGTGCCATCTTCAATAGGGGGGAGGGGAACACTGAAGCTTTCTTT.

The chain joins TRBV28 to TRBJ1-5; 11 bases map to TRBD1. V lost 6 bases, J lost 10 bases, and 8 bases stayed unmatched. Looked up from germline, CDR1 is MDHEN and CDR2 is SYDVKM. There are 14 residues in the CDR3. The CDR3 spells CASRTGTGGKPQHF. CDR3 coding DNA: TGTGCCAGCAGGACCGGGACAGGGGGTAAACCCCAGCATTTT.

The CDR3 region is CASSPLLAAYEQYF. The CDR3 DNA reads as TGTGCCAGCAGCCCCCTCCTAGCGGCCTACGAGCAGTACTTC. The V gene is TRBV4-2, the J gene TRBJ2-7; 7 bases agree with TRBD2. V dropped 4 bases and J dropped 2; count of bases not matched to a gene: 5. Looked up from germline, CDR1 is LGHNA and CDR2 is YNFKEQ. The CDR3 sequence is 14 residues long.

J is TRBJ2-4 and V is TRBV28; TRBD1 matches 7 bases. V lost 7 bases to trimming and J lost 6 bases; unmatched junction nucleotides: 12. From germline, CDR1 is MDHEN and CDR2 SYDVKM. The CDR3 is made up of 15 amino acids. CDR3 in amino acids: CASTTQGWVGNIQYF. The CDR3 region has the DNA TGTGCCAGCACCACACAGGGGTGGGTCGGAAACATTCAGTACTTC.

This sequence joins TRBV6-1 and TRBJ2-2; tentative D call: TRBD2 (5 bases). Trimming cost V 4 bases and J 2 bases, with 11 bases left between them. Germline CDR1 MNHNS, CDR2 SASEGT. The CDR3 length is 15 residues. The CDR3 DNA reads as TGTGCCAGCAGTGGAGCCGGGGTAAACACCGGGGAGCTGTTTTTT. It specifies CASSGAGVNTGELFF.

The genes are TRBV7-8 and TRBJ1-1, with 8 bases aligning to TRBD1. CDR3 size: 16 residues. In germline, CDR1 is SGHVS, CDR2 FQNEAQ. J gave up 0 bases and V 3 bases, and 6 bases lay outside the gene matches. The CDR3 is CASSFRQGIMNTEAFF. The CDR3 nucleotides read TGTGCCAGCAGCTTTAGACAGGGGATCATGAACACTGAAGCTTTCTTT.

In this sample, this clone turned up a few times. The chain is built from TRBV18 and TRBJ2-7, with 10 bases identical to TRBD1. Germline V gene lookup returns CDR1 KGHSH and CDR2 LQKENI. The CDR3 is made up of 16 amino acids. The V gene end was trimmed by 3 bases and the J gene end by 5 bases; junction bases not matched to a gene: 10. CDR3 nucleotide sequence: TGTGCCAGCTCACCCCTGGGGACAGGGGAATCTAACGAGCAGTACTTC. Translating gives CASSPLGTGESNEQYF.

The V call is TRBV28, the J call TRBJ2-4, with 9 bases identical to TRBD1. The CDR3 is 18 residues long. Germline V CDR1 and CDR2: MDHEN, SYDVKM. J was trimmed by 0 bases and V by 4 bases; bases with no gene match: 10. CDR3 protein: CASSSGQGISIAKNIQYF. CDR3 bases: TGTGCCAGCAGTTCGGGACAGGGAATCTCAATAGCCAAAAACATTCAGTACTTC.

The chain couples TRBV5-1 to TRBJ1-6, with 10 bases fitting TRBD1. Germline V gives CDR1 SGHRS, CDR2 YFSETQ. This CDR3 has 15 residues. V lost 2 bases and J lost 8; bases outside the gene matches: 4. The CDR3, as DNA: TGCGCCAGCAGCTTAGAAGGGACAGGGGATTCACCCCTCCACTTT. Encoded protein: CASSLEGTGDSPLHF.

The chain recombines TRBV5-1 with TRBJ2-5; possible D gene TRBD2, 6 bases. CDR1 is SGHRS and CDR2 is YFSETQ in the germline V gene. V was clipped by 4 bases and J by 1 base, with 8 bases between them. The CDR3 covers 13 residues. The DNA of the CDR3 is TGCGCCAGCAGCGGGGGACTCCAAGAGACCCAGTACTTC. It encodes CASSGGLQETQYF. The whole variable domain, filled in from reference TRBV5-1 and TRBJ2-5, reads KAGVTQTPRYLIKTRGQQVTLSCSPISGHRSVSWYQQTPGQGLQFLFEYFSETQRNKGNFPGRFSGRQFSNSRSEMNVSTLELGDSALYLCASSGGLQETQYFGPGTRLLVL.

The V and J genes are TRBV10-1 and TRBJ1-3; D call uncertain. From germline, CDR1 is WNHNN and CDR2 SYGVQD (reference sequence). The CDR3 sequence is 14 residues long. V was clipped by 1 base and J by 0 bases, with 4 bases between them. Here the CDR3 DNA reads TGCGCCAGCAGTGAGTTCCGCTCTGGAAACACCATATATTTT. It yields the protein CASSEFRSGNTIYF.

The rearrangement links TRBV14 to TRBJ2-5; D remains unclear. The CDR3 is made up of 16 amino acids. The V gene lost 2 bases and the J gene lost 5 bases, with 18 bases spanning the gap. Per germline, CDR1 SGHDN and CDR2 FVKESK. The CDR3 protein is CASSQSWLGLRETQYF. The CDR3 region has the DNA TGTGCCAGCAGCCAATCGTGGTTGGGGTTGAGGGAGACCCAGTACTTC.

This chain uses TRBV7-9 with TRBJ1-4; D is possibly TRBD1 (5 bases). The CDR3 covers 15 residues. From germline, CDR1 is SEHNR and CDR2 FQNEAQ (reference sequence). V was clipped by 5 bases and J by 6 bases, with 16 bases between them. DNA of the CDR3: TGTGCCAGCAGCCACCGTGGGGGAATTGATGAAAAACTGTTTTTT. This gives the protein CASSHRGGIDEKLFF.